This TCR beta chain was obtained from a study of T cells after posttransplantation cyclophosphamide. With 0 bases removed from V and 5 bases from J, the gap between germline ends came to 8 bases. The CDR3 extends over 14 amino acids. CDR1 and CDR2 from the germline V gene are LGHNA and YSLEER. Measured with immunoSEQ multiplex PCR; TCRdb has only the in-frame clones, and not every one. Of about 52,000 clones in the sample, 85% to 95% were seen once. The related graft donor's blood sample was taken on the day of bone marrow donation. This clonotype was sampled from a woman younger than 45 in good health and a related stem cell transplant donor. The chain joins TRBV4-3 to TRBJ2-4, with D uncertain. Sequencing used PBMCs. The CDR3 loop reads CASSQDSLENIQYF. For the CDR3, the DNA is TGCGCCAGCAGCCAAGACTCCCTCGAAAACATTCAGTACTTC.